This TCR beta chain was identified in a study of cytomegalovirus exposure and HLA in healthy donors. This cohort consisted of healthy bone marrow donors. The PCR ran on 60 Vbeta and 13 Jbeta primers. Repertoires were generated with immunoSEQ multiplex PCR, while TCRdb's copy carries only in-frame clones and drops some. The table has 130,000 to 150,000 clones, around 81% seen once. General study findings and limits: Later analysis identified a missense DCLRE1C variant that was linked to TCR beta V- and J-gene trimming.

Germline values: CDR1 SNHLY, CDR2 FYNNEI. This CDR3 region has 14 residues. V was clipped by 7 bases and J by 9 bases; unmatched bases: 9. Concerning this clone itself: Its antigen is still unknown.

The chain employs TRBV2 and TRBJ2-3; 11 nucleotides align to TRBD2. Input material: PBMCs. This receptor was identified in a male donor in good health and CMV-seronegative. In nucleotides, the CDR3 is TGTGCCAGCATCGGACTAGCGGGCGGAGGGACGCAGTATTTT. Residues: CASIGLAGGGTQYF.